One and the same sample provided the 20 T cell receptor beta chains below, sequenced in a study of shared clonotypes between healthy human individuals. Using immunoSEQ multiplex PCR, the repertoire was profiled, and TCRdb retains in-frame clones only, with some absent. This sample carries 2 million or so clones, 95% of them seen once, and the ten largest clones take 0.13%. What was sequenced was naive CD4+ T cells sorted from blood. The subset was: CD45RA+ positively selected. The receptors were gathered from a man aged 18-30 years in good health.

The chain carries TRBV4-1 and TRBJ1-4; no definite D call. This CDR3 region has 18 residues. Between the trimmed V and J ends, which lost 1 base and 0 bases, there was a span of 15 bases. The germline gives CDR1 MGHRA, CDR2 YSYEKL. DNA of the CDR3: TGCGCCAGCAGCCAAGTCGGCGCTACCCTTGCAACTAATGAAAAACTGTTTTTT. Protein: CASSQVGATLATNEKLFF.

The chain has TRBV6-6 and TRBJ1-5, with D perhaps TRBD1 (5 bases). The CDR3 length is 16 residues. The germline V gene encodes CDR1 MNHNY and CDR2 SVGAGI (reference sequence). V was pared by 0 bases and J by 0 bases, with 9 bases between. DNA for the CDR3: TGTGCCAGCAGTTACTCGTTGCAGGGTAGCAATCAGCCCCAGCATTTT. This translates into CASSYSLQGSNQPQHF.

The chain combines TRBV6-5 with TRBJ1-3, with D uncertain. This CDR3 contains 15 residues. Looked up from germline, CDR1 is MNHEY and CDR2 is SVGAGI. V lost 2 bases to trimming and J lost 0 bases, with 8 bases between them. CDR3 DNA sequence: TGTGCCAGCAGTTACCTACCTTCCTCTGGAAACACCATATATTTT. The encoded protein is CASSYLPSSGNTIYF.

The V call is TRBV6-4, the J call TRBJ2-3, with D unresolved. The length of the CDR3 is 15 residues. With 2 bases removed from V and 1 base from J, the gap between germline ends came to 10 bases. Germline CDR1 reads MRHNA; CDR2 reads SNTAGT. The CDR3 region has the DNA TGTGCCAGCAGTGACCTACAAAGCGGCACAGATACGCAGTATTTT. This sequence encodes CASSDLQSGTDTQYF.

This sequence joins TRBV7-9 and TRBJ2-1; a possible D gene is TRBD1 (5 bases). The V gene lost 4 bases and the J gene lost 5 bases, with 21 bases spanning the gap. The CDR3 is 17 amino acids. Germline V gene lookup returns CDR1 SEHNR and CDR2 FQNEAQ (reference sequence). CDR3 residues: CASSSRSPIGANNEQFF. As DNA, the CDR3 is TGTGCCAGCAGCTCCCGCAGCCCGATTGGGGCTAACAATGAGCAGTTCTTC.

In DNA form, the CDR3 reads TGTGCCAGCAGCCAGGGGGCTGGTGAGACCCAGTACTTC. It is translated as CASSQGAGETQYF. The chain carries TRBV5-4 and TRBJ2-5; TRBD1 matches 8 bases. From germline, CDR1 is SGHNT and CDR2 YYREEE (reference sequence). This CDR3 region has 13 residues. Trimming removed 4 bases from V and 5 bases from J; junction bases left unmatched: 4.

Of note for this clone: The same CDR3 can be traced to other DNA sequences in this sample. The rearrangement joins TRBV5-1 to TRBJ2-3, with D uncertain. CDR3 length equals 14 residues. Germline loops: CDR1 SGHRS, CDR2 YFSETQ. V lost 0 bases to trimming and J lost 0 bases, with 5 bases between them. The CDR3 DNA sequence: TGCGCCAGCAGCTTGGAGGACAGCACAGATACGCAGTATTTT. Translation: CASSLEDSTDTQYF.

Turning to this clone: A much larger clone differs from this one at a single base, so this may be a read error. The chain couples TRBV5-4 to TRBJ2-3; D gene ambiguous. Germline CDR1 and CDR2: SGHNT and YYREEE (reference sequence). This CDR3 is 11 amino acids long. V was clipped by 4 bases and J by 1 base, with 1 base between them. CDR3 DNA sequence: TGTGCCAGCAGCCGCACAGATACGCAGTATTTT. Its protein product is CASSRTDTQYF.

On this clone itself: Other DNA variants within this sample encode the same CDR3. The V gene is TRBV7-9, the J gene TRBJ1-5; D is uncertain. The CDR3 sequence is 13 residues long. Germline V gene data show CDR1 as SEHNR and CDR2 as FQNEAQ (reference sequence). Trimming took 3 bases from V and 5 from J, leaving 8 bases between them. In nucleotides, the CDR3 is TGTGCCAGCAGCTTTACGGGTGATCAGCCCCAGCATTTT. It is translated as CASSFTGDQPQHF.

The chain carries TRBV13 and TRBJ2-7, with TRBD2 as a possible D gene (5 bases). Per germline, CDR1 PRHDT and CDR2 FYEKMQ (reference sequence). This CDR3 spans 16 amino acids. With 1 base removed from V and 3 bases from J, the gap between germline ends came to 16 bases. The chain's CDR3 is CASSLVGGGRDYEQYF. The CDR3, as DNA: TGTGCCAGCAGCTTAGTTGGTGGCGGGCGAGACTACGAGCAGTACTTC. Combining the CDR3 with reference TRBV13 and TRBJ2-7 gives the whole variable domain AAGVIQSPRHLIKEKRETATLKCYPIPRHDTVYWYQQGPGQDPQFLISFYEKMQSDKGSIPDRFSAQQFSDYHSELNMSSLELGDSALYFCASSLVGGGRDYEQYFGPGTRLTVT.

V usage is TRBV11-2 and J usage is TRBJ1-2; no definite D call. CDR1 and CDR2 (germline): SGHAT, FQNNGV. There are 13 residues in the CDR3. V was pared by 5 bases and J by 8 bases, with 15 bases between. The CDR3 loop reads CASSPGDAEGYTF. The CDR3 region has the DNA TGTGCCAGCAGCCCCGGAGATGCGGAGGGCTACACCTTC.

The V gene is TRBV4-2, the J gene TRBJ2-2, with D hard to call. The germline gives CDR1 LGHNA, CDR2 YNFKEQ. The CDR3 runs to 17 residues. The V and J ends lost 0 bases and 5 bases respectively, with 16 bases between them. CDR3 sequence (DNA): TGTGCCAGCAGCCAAGAAAGGGAACGGATGGTTACCGGGGAGCTGTTTTTT. This translates into CASSQERERMVTGELFF.

The chain joins TRBV6-4 to TRBJ1-5; the D gene is possibly TRBD1 (5 bases). CDR1 and CDR2 (germline): MRHNA, SNTAGT. V was clipped by 3 bases and J by 7 bases, with 10 bases between them. The CDR3 has 13 amino acids. The CDR3 is CASSEGAAQPQHF. CDR3 DNA sequence: TGTGCCAGCAGTGAAGGGGCTGCGCAGCCCCAGCATTTT.

V and J are TRBV5-1 and TRBJ1-1; D is undetermined. The CDR3 runs 14 residues. Germline CDR1 SGHRS, CDR2 YFSETQ. Trimming removed 0 bases from V and 5 bases from J, with 11 bases in between. CDR3 bases: TGCGCCAGCAGCTTGGTGTCCAAGGCAACTGAAGCTTTCTTT. It codes for CASSLVSKATEAFF.

As concerns this clone: This sample includes further DNA sequences coding for the same CDR3. The V and J genes are TRBV11-3 and TRBJ2-3, with TRBD1 matching 7 bases. Germline assignment: CDR1 SGHNT and CDR2 YENEEA. V was clipped by 5 bases and J by 1 base; unmatched bases: 6. CDR3 length equals 15 residues. CDR3 nucleotide sequence: TGTGCCAGCAGCACCCGACAGGGAGGCACAGATACGCAGTATTTT. Translating gives CASSTRQGGTDTQYF.

The chain recombines TRBV7-8 with TRBJ1-1; 10 nucleotides match TRBD1. The CDR3 has 18 amino acids. Germline V gives CDR1 SGHVS, CDR2 FQNEAQ. Losses at the gene ends were 1 base for V and 3 bases for J; bases not matched to a gene: 11. The CDR3 DNA is TGTGCCAGCAGCTTAGACTCGTTGACAGGGGGCATGGACACTGAAGCTTTCTTT. Its translation is CASSLDSLTGGMDTEAFF.

The CDR3 nucleotides read TGTGCCAGCAGTCGCCGGGGGCCAACTAATGAAAAACTGTTTTTT. This sequence encodes CASSRRGPTNEKLFF. This rearrangement joins TRBV28 to TRBJ1-4, with a possible D match to TRBD1 (6 bases). CDR1 is MDHEN, CDR2 SYDVKM, per germline. V was trimmed by 5 bases and J by 0 bases, leaving 10 bases between them. This CDR3 has 15 amino acids.

The genes are TRBV19 and TRBJ1-3, with D unresolved. Trimming stripped 6 bases from V and 0 bases from J, with 15 bases between. Germline assignment: CDR1 LNHDA and CDR2 SQIVND (reference sequence). CDR3 length: 16 residues. The CDR3 reads CASSVTRRASGNTIYF. The CDR3 DNA reads TGTGCCAGTAGCGTAACCAGGAGGGCCTCTGGAAACACCATATATTTT.

The chain recombines TRBV5-5 with TRBJ2-2; the D is unclear. Germline V lookup: CDR1 SGHKS, CDR2 YYEKEE (reference sequence). The CDR3 consists of 16 residues. Trimming shortened V by 0 bases and J by 1 base, and 10 bases separated the two germline ends. The CDR3 nucleotides are TGTGCCAGCAGCTTGGGATCCAGAGTGAACACCGGGGAGCTGTTTTTT. Residues: CASSLGSRVNTGELFF.

CDR3: CASSLFIGESGYTF. As DNA, the CDR3 is TGTGCCAGCAGCTTATTTATTGGAGAGTCAGGCTACACCTTC. The chain joins TRBV7-6 to TRBJ1-2; no clear D gene. V was clipped by 2 bases and J by 8 bases, with 15 bases between them. CDR3 length equals 14 residues. Germline V CDR1 and CDR2: SGHVS, FNYEAQ.